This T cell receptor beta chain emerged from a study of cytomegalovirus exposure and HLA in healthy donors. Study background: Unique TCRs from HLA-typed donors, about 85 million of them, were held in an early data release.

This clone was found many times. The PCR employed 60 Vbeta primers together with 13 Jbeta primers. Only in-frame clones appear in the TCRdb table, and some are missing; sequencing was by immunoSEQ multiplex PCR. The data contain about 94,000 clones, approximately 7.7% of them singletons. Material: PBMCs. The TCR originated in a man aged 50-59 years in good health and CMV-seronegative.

In DNA, the CDR3 is TGTGCCAGCAGCGCCGGCTATGGCTACACCTTC. Translation: CASSAGYGYTF. This chain connects TRBV7-3 to TRBJ1-2; D is unclear. There are 11 residues in the CDR3. Germline CDR1 and CDR2: SGHTA and FQGTGA. Trimming cost V 5 bases and J 4 bases, with 5 bases left between them. The complete variable domain, with remaining parts taken from reference TRBV7-3 and TRBJ1-2, reads GAGVSQTPSNKVTEKGKYVELRCDPISGHTALYWYRQSLGQGPEFLIYFQGTGAADDSGLPNDRFFAVRPEGSVSTLKIQRTERGDSAVYLCASSAGYGYTFGSGTRLTVV.